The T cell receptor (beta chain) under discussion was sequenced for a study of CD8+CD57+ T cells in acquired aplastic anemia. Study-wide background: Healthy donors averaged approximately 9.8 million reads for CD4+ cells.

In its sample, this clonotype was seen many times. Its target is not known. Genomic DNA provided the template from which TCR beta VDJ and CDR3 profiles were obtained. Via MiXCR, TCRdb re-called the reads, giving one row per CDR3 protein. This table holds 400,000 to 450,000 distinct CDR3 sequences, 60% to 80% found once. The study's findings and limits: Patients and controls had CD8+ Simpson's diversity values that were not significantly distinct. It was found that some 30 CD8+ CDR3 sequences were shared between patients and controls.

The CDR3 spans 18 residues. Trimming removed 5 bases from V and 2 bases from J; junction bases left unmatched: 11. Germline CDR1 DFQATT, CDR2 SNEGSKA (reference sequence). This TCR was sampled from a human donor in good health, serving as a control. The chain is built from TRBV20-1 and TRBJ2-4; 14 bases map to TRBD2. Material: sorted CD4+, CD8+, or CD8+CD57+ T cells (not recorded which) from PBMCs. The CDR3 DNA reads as TGCAGTGCTCCTCCGACTAGCGGGGGGGCTTTATCCAAAAACATTCAGTACTTC. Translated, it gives CSAPPTSGGALSKNIQYF.